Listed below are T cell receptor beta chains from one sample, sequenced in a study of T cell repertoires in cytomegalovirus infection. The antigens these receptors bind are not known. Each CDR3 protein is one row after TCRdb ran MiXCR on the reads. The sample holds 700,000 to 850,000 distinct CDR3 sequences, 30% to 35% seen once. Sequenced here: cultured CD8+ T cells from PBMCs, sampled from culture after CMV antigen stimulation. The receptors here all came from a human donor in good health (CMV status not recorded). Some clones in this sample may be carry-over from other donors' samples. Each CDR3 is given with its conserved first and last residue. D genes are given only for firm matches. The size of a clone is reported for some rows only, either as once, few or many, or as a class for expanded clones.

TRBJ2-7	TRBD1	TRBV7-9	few	CASSSRDRWFYEQYF	TGTGCCAGCAGCTCTAGGGACAGGTGGTTCTACGAGCAGTACTTC
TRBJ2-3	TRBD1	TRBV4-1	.	CASSHPGTESTDTQYF	TGTGCCAGCAGCCACCCTGGGACAGAAAGCACAGATACGCAGTATTTT
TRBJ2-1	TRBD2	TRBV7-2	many	CASSSASGGEQFF	TGTGCCAGCAGCTCGGCTAGCGGGGGAGAACAGTTCTTC
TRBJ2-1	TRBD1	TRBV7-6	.	CASSLGQTTYNEQFF	TGTGCCAGCAGCCTGGGACAGACGACCTACAATGAGCAGTTCTTC
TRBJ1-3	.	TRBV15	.	CATSRVTGGGNTIYF	TGTGCCACCAGCAGAGTTACAGGCGGCGGAAACACCATATATTTT
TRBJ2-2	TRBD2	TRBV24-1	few	CATSDLDPSGGGQHHFNTGELFF	TGTGCCACCAGTGATTTGGATCCTAGCGGGGGGGGCCAACACCATTTTAACACCGGGGAGCTGTTTTTT
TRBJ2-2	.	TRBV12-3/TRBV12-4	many	CASSENPTQNTGELFF	TGTGCCAGCAGTGAGAATCCGACTCAGAACACCGGGGAGCTGTTTTTT
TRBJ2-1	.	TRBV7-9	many	CASSLSDKGFNEQFF	TGTGCCAGCAGTCTTAGCGACAAGGGCTTCAATGAGCAGTTCTTC
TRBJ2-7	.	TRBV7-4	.	CASSLAEVPSYEQYF	TGTGCCAGCAGCTTAGCTGAGGTTCCCTCCTACGAGCAGTACTTC
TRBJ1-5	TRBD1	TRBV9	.	CASSPGTGDGQHF	TGTGCCAGCAGCCCCGGGACAGGGGATGGCCAGCATTTT
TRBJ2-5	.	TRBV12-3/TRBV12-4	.	CANSFIRPPQETQYF	TGTGCCAACAGTTTCATCCGCCCACCCCAAGAGACCCAGTACTTC
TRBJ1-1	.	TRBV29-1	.	CSVDTDIYSENF	TGCAGCGTTGACACGGACATATACTCGGAGAACTTT
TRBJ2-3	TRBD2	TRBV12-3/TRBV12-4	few	CASSLRGGTTDTQYF	TGTGCCAGCAGTTTGCGCGGGGGGACCACAGATACGCAGTATTTT
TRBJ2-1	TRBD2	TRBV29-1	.	CSVDSGGNNEQFF	TGCAGCGTTGATAGCGGGGGGAATAATGAGCAGTTCTTC
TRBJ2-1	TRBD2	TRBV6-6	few	CASTLGAGGGLSYNEQFF	TGTGCCAGCACCCTAGGGGCGGGGGGCGGACTTTCCTACAATGAGCAGTTCTTC
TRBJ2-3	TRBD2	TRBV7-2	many	CASSLDGSGGDTQYF	TGTGCCAGCAGCTTAGATGGTAGCGGGGGGGATACGCAGTATTTT
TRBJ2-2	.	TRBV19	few	CASTVLEAGELFF	TGTGCCAGTACCGTATTGGAGGCCGGGGAGCTGTTTTTT
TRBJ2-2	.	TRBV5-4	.	CASSDKPGELFF	TGTGCCAGCAGCGATAAACCCGGGGAGCTGTTTTTT
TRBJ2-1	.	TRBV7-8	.	CANSPAASEQFF	TGTGCCAACAGCCCGGCGGCCTCGGAGCAGTTCTTC
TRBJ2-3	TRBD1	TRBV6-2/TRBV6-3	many	CASSLRDRGSDTQYF	TGTGCCAGCAGTCTCCGGGACAGGGGATCAGATACGCAGTATTTT
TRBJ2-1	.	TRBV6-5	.	CASSYSGPQGGDEQFF	TGTGCCAGCAGTTACTCCGGGCCCCAGGGGGGAGATGAGCAGTTCTTC
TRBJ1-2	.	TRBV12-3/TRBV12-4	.	CASSLARQSHGYTF	TGTGCCAGCAGTTTAGCGCGGCAGTCCCATGGCTACACCTTC
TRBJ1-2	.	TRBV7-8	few	CASRGIRGGFYGYTF	TGTGCCAGCAGGGGGATTCGGGGAGGATTCTATGGCTACACCTTC
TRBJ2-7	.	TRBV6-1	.	CASSPPTDSYEQYF	TGTGCCAGCAGCCCCCCAACAGACTCCTACGAGCAGTACTTC
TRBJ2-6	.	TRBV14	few	CASSQFWGDEPGANVLTF	TGTGCCAGCAGCCAATTCTGGGGTGATGAACCTGGGGCCAACGTCCTGACTTTC
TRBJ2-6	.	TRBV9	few	CASSVVGVSGANVLTF	TGTGCCAGCAGCGTAGTTGGTGTCTCTGGGGCCAACGTCCTGACTTTC
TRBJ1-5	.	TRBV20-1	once	CSARDPAEYNQPQHF	TGCAGTGCTAGAGATCCAGCGGAGTACAATCAGCCCCAGCATTTT
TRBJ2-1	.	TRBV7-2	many	CASSLGGLLSSYNEQFF	TGTGCCAGCAGCTTAGGGGGACTCCTGAGCTCCTACAATGAGCAGTTCTTC
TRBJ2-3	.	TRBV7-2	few	CASSLGRALATDTQYF	TGTGCCAGCAGCTTAGGGAGGGCCTTAGCAACAGATACGCAGTATTTT
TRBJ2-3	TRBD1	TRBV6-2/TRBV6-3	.	CASSYRDRATDTQYF	TGTGCCAGCAGTTACCGGGACAGGGCCACAGATACGCAGTATTTT
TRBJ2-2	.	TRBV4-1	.	CASSQQVSTGELFF	TGTGCCAGCAGCCAACAAGTATCCACCGGGGAGCTGTTTTTT
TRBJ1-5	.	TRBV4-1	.	CASSQEPGAINQPQHF	TGCGCCAGCAGCCAAGAACCCGGGGCCATCAATCAGCCCCAGCATTTT
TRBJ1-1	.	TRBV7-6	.	CASSPAGSNTEAFF	TGTGCCAGCAGCCCGGCAGGGTCTAACACTGAAGCTTTCTTT
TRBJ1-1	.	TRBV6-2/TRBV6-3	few	CASRPGRLNTEAFF	TGTGCCAGCAGACCGGGACGTTTGAACACTGAAGCTTTCTTT
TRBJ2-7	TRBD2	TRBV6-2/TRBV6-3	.	CASGRYGLAGWEQYF	TGTGCCAGCGGACGCTACGGACTAGCGGGGTGGGAGCAGTACTTC
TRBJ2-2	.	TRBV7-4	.	CASSLRVTGGGELFF	TGTGCCAGCAGCTTAAGAGTAACAGGAGGAGGGGAGCTGTTTTTT
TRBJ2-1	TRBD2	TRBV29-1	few	CSVDVGGGSYNEQFF	TGCAGCGTTGATGTTGGCGGGGGTTCCTACAATGAGCAGTTCTTC
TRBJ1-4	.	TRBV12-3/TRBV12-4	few	CASSSTWDGNEKLFF	TGTGCCAGCAGCTCGACGTGGGACGGTAATGAAAAACTGTTTTTT
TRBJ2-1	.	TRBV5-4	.	CASSLGRVTRSAYNEQFF	TGTGCCAGCAGCTTGGGACGGGTCACGCGGAGTGCCTACAATGAGCAGTTCTTC
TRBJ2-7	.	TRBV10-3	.	CAIRSPRGYEQYF	TGTGCCATCAGGTCGCCCAGGGGCTACGAGCAGTACTTC